Listed below are T cell receptor beta chains from one sample, sequenced in a study of blood T cell repertoires in COVID-19. Assay: immunoSEQ multiplex PCR; the TCRdb copy retains only in-frame clones and omits some. Of 380,000 or so clones listed, about 90% are singletons. The sample was peripheral blood. Source of these receptors: a man in his forties or fifties with acute or convalescent COVID-19. CDR3s include the opening cysteine and the closing phenylalanine or tryptophan. The D gene is left open where the match is weak. Clone size appears in some rows only: once, few, many, or a class for an expanded clone.

d_call	j_call	clone_size	v_call	cdr3_nt	cdr3_aa
-	TRBJ2-7	-	TRBV7-2	TGTGCCAGCAGCTTAGTAGCTCTCTACTACGAGCAGTACTTC	CASSLVALYYEQYF
-	TRBJ2-2	-	TRBV27	TGTGCCAGCGCACCAGGGACCGGGGAGCTGTTTTTT	CASAPGTGELFF
-	TRBJ2-7	-	TRBV15	TGTGCCACCAGCAGAGATAGTTCTTCCTCAAAATACGAGCAGTACTTC	CATSRDSSSSKYEQYF
-	TRBJ1-1	-	TRBV7-9	TGTGCCAGCAGCTTATTGAGTCGTGGTGAAGCTTTCTTT	CASSLLSRGEAFF
TRBD1	TRBJ1-5	-	TRBV28	TGTGCCAGCAGTGCCATGGACAGGGAGGGCCAGCCCCAGCATTTT	CASSAMDREGQPQHF
-	TRBJ1-5	-	TRBV6-5	TGTGCCAGCACCTCGGACAGCTATCAGCCCCAGCATTTT	CASTSDSYQPQHF
TRBD2	TRBJ2-1	-	TRBV7-7	TGTGCTAGCAGCTTAGCGGGGGGGCTCAATGAGCAGTTCTTC	CASSLAGGLNEQFF
TRBD1	TRBJ1-4	-	TRBV5-4	TGTGCCAGCAGCTTGGAACGGACAGGGAATGAAAAACTGTTTTTT	CASSLERTGNEKLFF
TRBD2	TRBJ2-3	-	TRBV5-6	TGTGCCAGCAGCCCGGGACTAGCGGGAGCCCTAGATACGCAGTATTTT	CASSPGLAGALDTQYF
-	TRBJ1-4	-	TRBV2	TGTGCCAGCAACAGAGAAGCAACTAATGAAAAACTGTTTTTT	CASNREATNEKLFF
TRBD1	TRBJ1-5	once	TRBV10-3	TGTGCCATCAGTACCGGACAGGTCAATCAGCCCCAGCATTTT	CAISTGQVNQPQHF
-	TRBJ2-7	-	TRBV7-2	TGTGCCAGCAGCTTTCACTACGAGCAGTACTTC	CASSFHYEQYF
TRBD1	TRBJ2-2	-	TRBV28	TGTGCCAGCAGTCTCGGGGGACAGGGCGACACCGGGGAGCTGTTTTTT	CASSLGGQGDTGELFF
TRBD1	TRBJ1-5	-	TRBV30	TGTGCCTGGAGGACAGGGGGGATCAATCAGCCCCAGCATTTT	CAWRTGGINQPQHF
TRBD1	TRBJ1-2	-	TRBV5-4	TGTGCCAGCAGCGCCGGACAGGACGTTAACTATGGCTACACCTTC	CASSAGQDVNYGYTF
-	TRBJ2-7	-	TRBV5-4	TGTGCCAGCAGTGGGGGGGCTAGCGGCTCCTACGAGCAGTACTTC	CASSGGASGSYEQYF
TRBD1	TRBJ1-6	once	TRBV7-2	TGTGCCAGCAGCCCGGGACAGGGGAGGATTAATTCACCCCTCCACTTT	CASSPGQGRINSPLHF
TRBD1	TRBJ1-1	-	TRBV5-4	TGTGCCAGCAGCGTGGGGGGACAGCTGAACACTGAAGCTTTCTTT	CASSVGGQLNTEAFF
TRBD2	TRBJ2-5	-	TRBV9	TGTGCCAGCAGCGAGTGGGGACTAGCGGATATCAGGGAGACCCAGTACTTC	CASSEWGLADIRETQYF
TRBD1	TRBJ1-2	-	TRBV15	TGTGCCACCAGCAGGGACAGCGGGACAGGCTATGGCTACACCTTC	CATSRDSGTGYGYTF
TRBD1	TRBJ1-4	-	TRBV2	TGTGCCAGCAGTGAAACAGGGGGCGCTAATGAAAAACTGTTTTTT	CASSETGGANEKLFF
TRBD1	TRBJ1-1	-	TRBV7-9	TGTGCCAGCAGCCTACGAGGGGACAGAATGAACACTGAAGCTTTCTTT	CASSLRGDRMNTEAFF
TRBD1	TRBJ1-2	-	TRBV11-2	TGTGCCAGCAGCCCAGGACAGGGTCCGGGCTACACCTTC	CASSPGQGPGYTF
TRBD1	TRBJ2-7	few	TRBV11-2	TGTGCCAGCAGCTTAGATGGGGGGACAGGCTACGAGCAGTACTTC	CASSLDGGTGYEQYF
-	TRBJ2-7	-	TRBV7-8	TGTGCCAGCAGCTTAGCGTCAGGAGGAGCCTACGAGCAGTACTTC	CASSLASGGAYEQYF
-	TRBJ1-2	-	TRBV15	TGTGCCACCAGCAGAGAGGTCGCAGGGGAGGGCTCATATGGCTACACCTTC	CATSREVAGEGSYGYTF
TRBD1	TRBJ2-1	-	TRBV19	TGTGCCAGTAAGGGGGCGCGATACAATGAGCAGTTCTTC	CASKGARYNEQFF
-	TRBJ1-6	-	TRBV5-1	TGCGCCAGCAGCTTGGATACTGGGGCGGGGGTGGATTCACCCCTCCACTTT	CASSLDTGAGVDSPLHF
-	TRBJ1-2	-	TRBV6-5	TGTGCCAGCAGTTACGGACTGGGACAAAACTATGGCTACACCTTC	CASSYGLGQNYGYTF
TRBD1	TRBJ2-5	-	TRBV7-8	TGTGCCAGCAGCCCTACAGGGGGTGAGACCCAGTACTTC	CASSPTGGETQYF
-	TRBJ2-1	-	TRBV4-1	TGCGCCAGCAGCCAAGTAGGAGCTCCCACAAATGAGCAGTTCTTC	CASSQVGAPTNEQFF
-	TRBJ1-4	-	TRBV7-9	TGTGCCAGCAGCTCCGGACATAATGAAAAACTGTTTTTT	CASSSGHNEKLFF
-	TRBJ2-7	-	TRBV6-5	TGTGCCAGCGGCCTCGAGGGCAGGAGTATGACGCAGTACTTC	CASGLEGRSMTQYF
TRBD2	TRBJ2-1	once	TRBV19	TGTGCCAGTAGTATAGATCCCCCATCTCATAGCGGGGGAGGTGATGAGCAGTTCTTC	CASSIDPPSHSGGGDEQFF
TRBD1	TRBJ1-4	once	TRBV2	TGTGCCAGCAGTGAACCCGGGACAGATGAAAAACTGTTTTTT	CASSEPGTDEKLFF
TRBD1	TRBJ2-5	-	TRBV28	TGTGCCAGCAGTTTGGGGGACAGGGTATTGGGCGAGACCCAGTACTTC	CASSLGDRVLGETQYF
TRBD1	TRBJ2-7	-	TRBV29-1	TGCAGCGCCGGACAGGGAGCCTACGAGCAGTACTTC	CSAGQGAYEQYF
-	TRBJ1-3	-	TRBV9	TGTGCCAGCAGTCCCCCCAGGGCCTCTGGAAACACCATATATTTT	CASSPPRASGNTIYF
-	TRBJ1-4	-	TRBV2	TGTGCCAGCTCCAGGGATACTAATGAAAAACTGTTTTTT	CASSRDTNEKLFF
TRBD2	TRBJ2-1	-	TRBV6-4	TGTGCCAGCAGTGAAGCGGGGGGCTCCTACAATGAGCAGTTCTTC	CASSEAGGSYNEQFF
-	TRBJ1-2	-	TRBV20-1	TGCAGTGCTAGAATTAATTATGGCTACACCTTC	CSARINYGYTF
TRBD1	TRBJ2-2	once	TRBV10-3	TGTGCCATCAGTGAGGGTTCAGCAGGGGGCACCGGGGAGCTGTTTTTT	CAISEGSAGGTGELFF
-	TRBJ2-1	-	TRBV6-6	TGTGCCAGCTCCCCCAGGCAGAAATACAATGAGCAGTTCTTC	CASSPRQKYNEQFF
-	TRBJ2-1	-	TRBV9	TGTGCCAGCAGCCCCCAACTAGGGAATGAGCAGTTCTTC	CASSPQLGNEQFF
-	TRBJ1-2	-	TRBV24-1	TGTGCCACCAGTGGTCCAGGGGTTGGCTACACCTTC	CATSGPGVGYTF
TRBD1	TRBJ1-2	once	TRBV5-1	TGCGCCAGCAGCTTGGGGGACAGGGTTCCGTTAGACTATGGCTACACCTTC	CASSLGDRVPLDYGYTF